This T cell receptor (beta chain) came from a study of T cell responses to AZD1222 COVID-19 vaccine. Study-wide results and caveats: Repertoire samples came only from after the peak T cell response. Researchers report vaccine-associated CD4 TCRs spanning spike, with dominance at 160-218 and 743-854. The study identified only five to seven AZD1222 recipients as seropositive at baseline.

The CDR3 is made up of 13 amino acids. Between the trimmed V and J ends, which lost 4 bases and 5 bases, there was a span of 12 bases. Germline V lookup: CDR1 SGHDT, CDR2 YYEEEE. Libraries were prepared by immunoSEQ multiplex PCR; TCRdb keeps only in-frame clonotypes and omits some of them. The repertoire includes about 160,000 clones, about nine tenths of them detected once, and more than 5% sits in the top ten. As concerns this clone: The target antigen is unknown.

The specimen comprised peripheral blood, sampled on day 0 of AZD1222 vaccination. This clonotype was obtained from an adult in good health. The chain combines TRBV5-6 with TRBJ1-2, with D possibly TRBD1 on 6 matching bases. CDR3: CASSVTGRYGYTF. The CDR3 region has the DNA TGTGCCAGCAGCGTAACAGGGAGGTATGGCTACACCTTC.